A single sample is the source of the 8 T cell receptor beta chains below, sequenced in a study of regulatory T cells in long-lasting Graves disease. Time point described: persistent/refractory GD, antithyroid drugs over 5 years with positive TRAb. Following extraction of RNA from PBMCs, that RNA was used to make the TCR library. iRepertoire HTBI primers and Arm-PCR of CDR3 regions built TCR beta libraries. TCRdb reanalysed the multiplex PCR reads using MiXCR and keeps one entry per CDR3 protein. The data show some 370,000 distinct CDR3 sequences, approximately 25% seen once. The sample consisted of peripheral blood mononuclear cells (PBMCs), taken when the disease was refractory, from a patient treated with antithyroid drugs. The receptors here all came from a woman aged 40 to 50 with Graves disease.

The chain's CDR3 is CASSLPHRGVREETQYF. The DNA of the CDR3 is TGTGCCAGCAGCTTACCACACAGGGGAGTTCGGGAAGAGACCCAGTACTTC. The chain recombines TRBV5-5 with TRBJ2-5; TRBD1 agrees at 7 bases. This CDR3 has 17 residues. The V gene's germline CDR1 is SGHKS and CDR2 YYEKEE (reference sequence). V lost 2 bases, J lost 3 bases, and 13 bases stayed unmatched.

V usage is TRBV29-1 and J usage is TRBJ1-4; weak D call: TRBD1 (5 bases). CDR3 length: 13 residues. V was trimmed by 8 bases and J by 6 bases, leaving 16 bases between them. Germline loops: CDR1 SQVTM, CDR2 ANQGSEA. CDR3 sequence reads: CSSRSLGDEKLFF. For the CDR3, the DNA is TGCAGCAGCCGATCCCTGGGGGATGAAAAACTGTTTTTT.

This clonotype was recorded many times. The chain has TRBV28 and TRBJ1-5; D remains ambiguous. CDR1 is MDHEN, CDR2 SYDVKM, per germline. The CDR3 sequence is 16 residues long. V lost 6 bases and J lost 0, with 15 bases in between. The CDR3 here is CASRRPAWYSNQPQHF. The CDR3 bases are TGTGCCAGCAGGCGCCCCGCCTGGTATAGCAATCAGCCCCAGCATTTT.

This clonotype was picked up a small number of times. The V and J genes are TRBV20-1 and TRBJ2-7; D unclear. CDR3 size: 12 residues. CDR1 and CDR2 from the germline V gene are DFQATT and SNEGSKA (reference sequence). The V gene lost 5 bases and the J gene lost 2 bases, with 10 bases spanning the gap. CDR3 coding DNA: TGCAGTGCTCGCCATGGGGCCTACGAGCAGTACTTC. Translated, it gives CSARHGAYEQYF.

V is TRBV9 and J is TRBJ1-5, with 9 bases fitting TRBD1. Germline V gene lookup returns CDR1 SGDLS and CDR2 YYNGEE. V was clipped by 4 bases and J by 6 bases; unmatched bases: 5. CDR3 length: 14 amino acids. The CDR3 reads CASSRGQGGQPQHF. The CDR3, as DNA: TGTGCCAGCAGCCGGGGACAGGGTGGTCAGCCCCAGCATTTT.

In its sample, this clonotype was seen many times. The genes are TRBV28 and TRBJ1-1; 8 bases are shared with TRBD1. The CDR3 runs 14 residues. Germline CDR1 and CDR2: MDHEN and SYDVKM. Trimming at V came to 5 bases and at J to 8 bases, leaving 10 bases not matched to a gene. The CDR3 sequence: CASSPQGAPIEAFF. DNA for the CDR3: TGTGCCAGCAGTCCCCAGGGGGCGCCTATAGAAGCTTTCTTT.

Regarding this clonotype: A far larger clone is just one base off, so this is likely a read error. This chain links TRBV28 with TRBJ2-5; 7 bases map to TRBD1. The DNA matches TRBJ2-7 better at its end, which makes the J call doubtful. CDR3 length: 15 residues. Germline V gene lookup returns CDR1 MDHEN and CDR2 SYDVKM. The CDR3 loop reads CASNPPGQQPYEQYF. The CDR3 coding sequence is TGTGCCAGCAATCCTCCGGGACAGCAACCATACGAGCAGTACTTC.

This clonotype was counted many times. Here the CDR3 reads CASSAKLAGGHQETQYF. In nucleotides, the CDR3 is TGTGCCAGCAGTGCAAAACTAGCGGGAGGTCACCAAGAGACCCAGTACTTC. J is TRBJ2-5 and V is TRBV6-2 or TRBV6-3, with 12 bases identical to TRBD2. V dropped 5 bases and J dropped 0; count of bases not matched to a gene: 7. The CDR3 covers 17 residues. In germline, CDR1 is MNHEY, CDR2 SVGEGT.